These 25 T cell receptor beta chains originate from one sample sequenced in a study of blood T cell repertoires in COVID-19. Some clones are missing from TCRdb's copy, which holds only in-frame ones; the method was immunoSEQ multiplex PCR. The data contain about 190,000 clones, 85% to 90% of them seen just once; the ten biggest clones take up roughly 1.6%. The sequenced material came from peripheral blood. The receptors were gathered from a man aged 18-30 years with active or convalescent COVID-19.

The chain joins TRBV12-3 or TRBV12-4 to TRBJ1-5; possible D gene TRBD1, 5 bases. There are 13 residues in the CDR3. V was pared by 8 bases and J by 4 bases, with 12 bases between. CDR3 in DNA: TGTGCCAGCCACTGGGGGACTAATCAGCCCCAGCATTTT. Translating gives CASHWGTNQPQHF.

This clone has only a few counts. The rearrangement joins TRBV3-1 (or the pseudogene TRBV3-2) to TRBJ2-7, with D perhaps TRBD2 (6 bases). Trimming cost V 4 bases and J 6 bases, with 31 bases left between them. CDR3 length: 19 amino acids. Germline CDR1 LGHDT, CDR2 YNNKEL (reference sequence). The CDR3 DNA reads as TGTGCCAGCAGCCCCACCCAGCTGGAGCGGGTGACAACGCGACTCGAGCAGTACTTC. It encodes CASSPTQLERVTTRLEQYF.

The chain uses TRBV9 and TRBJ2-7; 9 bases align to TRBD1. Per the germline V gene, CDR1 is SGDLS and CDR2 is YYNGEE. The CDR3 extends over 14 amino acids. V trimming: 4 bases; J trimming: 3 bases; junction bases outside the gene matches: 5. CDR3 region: CASSKGGQGYEQYF. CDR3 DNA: TGTGCCAGCAGCAAAGGGGGACAGGGCTACGAGCAGTACTTC.

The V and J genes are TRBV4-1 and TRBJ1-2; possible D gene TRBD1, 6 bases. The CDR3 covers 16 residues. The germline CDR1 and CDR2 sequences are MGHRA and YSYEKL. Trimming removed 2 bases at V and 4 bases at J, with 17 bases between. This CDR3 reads CASSQPTGQLRYGYTF. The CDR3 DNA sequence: TGCGCCAGCAGCCAACCGACAGGTCAGTTACGCTATGGCTACACCTTC.

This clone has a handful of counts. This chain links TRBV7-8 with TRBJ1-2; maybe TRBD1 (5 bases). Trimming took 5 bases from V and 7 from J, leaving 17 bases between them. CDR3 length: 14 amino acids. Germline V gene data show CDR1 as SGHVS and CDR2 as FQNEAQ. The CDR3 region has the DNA TGTGCCAGCAGCCCCTTTGGGGTTAGGGGTGGCTACACCTTC. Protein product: CASSPFGVRGGYTF.

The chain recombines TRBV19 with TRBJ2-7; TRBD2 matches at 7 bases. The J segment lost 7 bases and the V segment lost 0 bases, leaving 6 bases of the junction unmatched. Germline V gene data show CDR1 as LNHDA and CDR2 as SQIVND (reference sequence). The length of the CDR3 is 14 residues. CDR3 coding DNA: TGTGCCAGTAGTATAGATAGGGCTAGCGGTGAGCAGTACTTC. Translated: CASSIDRASGEQYF.

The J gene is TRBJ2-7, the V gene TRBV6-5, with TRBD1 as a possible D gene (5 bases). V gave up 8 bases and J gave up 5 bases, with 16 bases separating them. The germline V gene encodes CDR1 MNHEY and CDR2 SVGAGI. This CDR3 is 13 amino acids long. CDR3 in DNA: TGTGCCAGCGGCGACCAGGGAAGAGACGAGCAGTACTTC. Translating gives CASGDQGRDEQYF.

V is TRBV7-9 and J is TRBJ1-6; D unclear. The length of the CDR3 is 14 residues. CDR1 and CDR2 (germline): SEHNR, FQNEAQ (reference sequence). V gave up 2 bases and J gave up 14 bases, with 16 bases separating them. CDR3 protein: CASSLRRPLGSLHF. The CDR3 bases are TGTGCCAGCAGCTTACGGAGGCCTCTAGGGTCCCTCCACTTT.

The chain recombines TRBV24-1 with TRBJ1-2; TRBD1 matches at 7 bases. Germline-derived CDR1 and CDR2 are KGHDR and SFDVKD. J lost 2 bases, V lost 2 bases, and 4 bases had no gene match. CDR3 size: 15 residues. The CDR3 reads CATSDSKDRNYGYTF. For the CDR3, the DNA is TGTGCCACCAGTGATTCAAAGGACAGGAACTATGGCTACACCTTC.

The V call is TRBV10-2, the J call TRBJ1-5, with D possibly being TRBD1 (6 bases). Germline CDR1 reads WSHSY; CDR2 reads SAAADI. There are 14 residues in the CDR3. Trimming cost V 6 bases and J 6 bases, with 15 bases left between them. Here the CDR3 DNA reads TGCGCCAGCAGCCCCCGGGGGGACACTCAGCCCCAGCATTTT. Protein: CASSPRGDTQPQHF.

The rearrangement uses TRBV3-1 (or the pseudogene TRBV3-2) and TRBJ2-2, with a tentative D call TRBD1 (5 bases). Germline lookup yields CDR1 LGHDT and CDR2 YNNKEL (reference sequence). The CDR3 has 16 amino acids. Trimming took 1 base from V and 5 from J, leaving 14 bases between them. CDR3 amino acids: CASSQVLRADTGELFF. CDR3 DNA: TGTGCCAGCAGCCAAGTACTCAGGGCCGATACCGGGGAGCTGTTTTTT.

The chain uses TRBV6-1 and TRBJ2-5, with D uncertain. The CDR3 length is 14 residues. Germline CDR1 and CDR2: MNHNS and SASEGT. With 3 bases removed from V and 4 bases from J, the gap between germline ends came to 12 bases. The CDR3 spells CASSELRPGETQYF. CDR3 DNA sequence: TGTGCCAGCAGTGAGCTCCGCCCAGGAGAGACCCAGTACTTC.

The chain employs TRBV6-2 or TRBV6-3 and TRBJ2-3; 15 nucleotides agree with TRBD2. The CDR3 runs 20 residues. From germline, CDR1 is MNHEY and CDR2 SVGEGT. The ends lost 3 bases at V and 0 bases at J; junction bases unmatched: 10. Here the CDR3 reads CASSYDRGLAGGASTDTQYF. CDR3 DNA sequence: TGTGCCAGCAGTTATGATCGGGGACTAGCGGGAGGTGCTAGCACAGATACGCAGTATTTT.

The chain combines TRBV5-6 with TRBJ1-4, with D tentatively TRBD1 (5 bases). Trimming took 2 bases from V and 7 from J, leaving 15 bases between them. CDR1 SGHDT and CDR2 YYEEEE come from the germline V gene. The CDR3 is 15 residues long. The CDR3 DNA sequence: TGTGCCAGCAGCTTCAGGGAATCCATGGTTGAAAAACTGTTTTTT. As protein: CASSFRESMVEKLFF.

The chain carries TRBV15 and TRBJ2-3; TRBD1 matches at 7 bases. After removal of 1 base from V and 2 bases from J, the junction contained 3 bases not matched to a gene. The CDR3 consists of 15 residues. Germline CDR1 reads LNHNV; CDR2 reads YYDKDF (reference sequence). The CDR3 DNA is TGTGCCACCAGCAGAGGGCAGGGGGACACAGATACGCAGTATTTT. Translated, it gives CATSRGQGDTDTQYF.

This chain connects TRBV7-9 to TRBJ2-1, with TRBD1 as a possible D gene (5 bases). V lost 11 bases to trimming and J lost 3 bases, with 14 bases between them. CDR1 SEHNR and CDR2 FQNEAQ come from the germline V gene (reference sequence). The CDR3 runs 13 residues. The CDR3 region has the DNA TGTGCCGTAGGTCCAGGGAACTACAATGAGCAGTTCTTC. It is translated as CAVGPGNYNEQFF.

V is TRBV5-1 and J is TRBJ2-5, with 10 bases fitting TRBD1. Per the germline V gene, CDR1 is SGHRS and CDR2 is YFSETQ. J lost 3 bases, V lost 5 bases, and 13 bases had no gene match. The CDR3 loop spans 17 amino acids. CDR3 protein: CASRPTLPTGGEETQYF. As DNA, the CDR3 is TGCGCCAGCAGACCCACCCTTCCGACAGGGGGCGAAGAGACCCAGTACTTC.

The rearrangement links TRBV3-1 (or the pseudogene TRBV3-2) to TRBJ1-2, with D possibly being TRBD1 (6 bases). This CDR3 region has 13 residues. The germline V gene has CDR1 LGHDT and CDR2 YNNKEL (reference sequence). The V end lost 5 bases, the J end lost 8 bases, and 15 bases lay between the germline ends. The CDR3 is CASSKQGSGGYTF. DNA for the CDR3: TGTGCCAGCAGCAAACAGGGTTCGGGAGGCTACACCTTC.

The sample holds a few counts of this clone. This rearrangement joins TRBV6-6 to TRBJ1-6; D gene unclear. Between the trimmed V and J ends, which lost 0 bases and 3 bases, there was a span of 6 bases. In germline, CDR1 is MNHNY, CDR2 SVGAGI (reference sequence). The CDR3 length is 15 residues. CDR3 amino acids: CASSYSPDYNSPLHF. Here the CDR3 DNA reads TGTGCCAGCAGTTACTCACCAGACTATAATTCACCCCTCCACTTT.

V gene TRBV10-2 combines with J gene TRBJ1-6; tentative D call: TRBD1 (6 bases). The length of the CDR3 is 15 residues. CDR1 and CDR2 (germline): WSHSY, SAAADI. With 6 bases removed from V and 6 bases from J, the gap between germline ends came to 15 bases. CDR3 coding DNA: TGCGCCAGCAGAGCACAGGGTTTTCGTAATTCACCCCTCCACTTT. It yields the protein CASRAQGFRNSPLHF.

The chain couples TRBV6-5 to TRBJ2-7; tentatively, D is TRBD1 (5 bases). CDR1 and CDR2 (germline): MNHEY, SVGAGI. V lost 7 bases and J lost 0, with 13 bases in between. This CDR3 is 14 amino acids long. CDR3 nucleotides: TGTGCCAGCAAAAGGGGCGATAGCTCCTACGAGCAGTACTTC. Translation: CASKRGDSSYEQYF.

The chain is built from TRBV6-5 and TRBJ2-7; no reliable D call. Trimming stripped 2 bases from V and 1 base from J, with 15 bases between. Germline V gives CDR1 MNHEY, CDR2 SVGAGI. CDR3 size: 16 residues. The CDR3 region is CASSYGIEAKSYEQYF. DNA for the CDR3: TGTGCCAGCAGTTACGGTATTGAGGCCAAGTCCTACGAGCAGTACTTC.

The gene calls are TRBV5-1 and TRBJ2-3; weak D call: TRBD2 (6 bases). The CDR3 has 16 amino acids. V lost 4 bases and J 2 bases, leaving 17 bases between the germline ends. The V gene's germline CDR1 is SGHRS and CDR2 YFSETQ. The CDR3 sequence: CASSLAGTRDTDTQYF. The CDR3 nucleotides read TGCGCCAGCAGCCTGGCCGGGACGCGGGACACAGATACGCAGTATTTT. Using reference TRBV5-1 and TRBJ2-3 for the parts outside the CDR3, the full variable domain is KAGVTQTPRYLIKTRGQQVTLSCSPISGHRSVSWYQQTPGQGLQFLFEYFSETQRNKGNFPGRFSGRQFSNSRSEMNVSTLELGDSALYLCASSLAGTRDTDTQYFGPGTRLTVL.

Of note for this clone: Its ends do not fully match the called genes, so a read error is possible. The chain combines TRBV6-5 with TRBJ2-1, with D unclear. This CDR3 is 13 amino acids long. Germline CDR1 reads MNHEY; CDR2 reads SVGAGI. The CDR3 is CASSMVSETPALF. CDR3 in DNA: TGTGCCAGCAGTATGGTATCGGAGACCCCCGCTCTCTTC.

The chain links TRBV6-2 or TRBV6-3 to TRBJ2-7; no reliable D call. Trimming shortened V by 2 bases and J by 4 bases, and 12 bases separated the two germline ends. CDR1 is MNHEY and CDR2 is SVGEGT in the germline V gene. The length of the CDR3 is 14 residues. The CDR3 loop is CASSYKSPYYEQYF. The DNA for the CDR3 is TGTGCCAGCAGTTACAAAAGCCCCTATTACGAGCAGTACTTC.